The sequence of this T cell receptor beta chain was determined in a study of identical twins. Notes on the study in general: Twin-shared out-of-frame alpha sequences were enriched for low generation probability.

TCRdb re-called the 5' RACE reads through MiXCR, storing one row per CDR3 protein. The repertoire has around 690,000 distinct CDR3 sequences, about 20% of them found once; the top ten carry about 4.3%. V was cut by 4 bases and J by 8 bases, with 12 bases left in between. The CDR3 consists of 13 residues. The germline V gene encodes CDR1 SGDLS and CDR2 YYNGEE. Comments on this clonotype: Its matching antigen is unknown.

These same data were also listed under a study on T cells expressing NK-cell markers. That study reports: Repertoires of TCR beta were obtained from T cells sorted as CD3+CD56+NKG2C+, CD3+CD56+NKG2C- and CD3+CD56-NKG2C+. There remained a lack of clarity about HCMV specificity of expanded NKG2C+ T cell clones.

The chain has TRBV9 and TRBJ1-4, with D hard to call. The sample comprised PBMCs. The receptor was derived from a woman between 18 and 30 years old in good health. Here the CDR3 DNA reads TGTGCCAGCAGCCCCATGGGGAACGAAAAACTGTTTTTT. This gives the protein CASSPMGNEKLFF.